The T cell receptor beta chain under discussion was sequenced for a study of shared clonotypes between healthy human individuals. Note on this clone: Other DNA sequences of this sample code for an identical CDR3.

In replicate PCRs of sorted subsets, around 200 ng DNA, roughly 31,000 T cell genomes, was used. Assay used: immunoSEQ multiplex PCR; TCRdb lists only in-frame clones, some missing. The sample yields 2 million to 2.5 million clones, over 85% seen once. With 6 bases clipped from V and 1 base from J, the junction kept 4 bases outside the gene matches. In germline, CDR1 is SNHLY, CDR2 FYNNEI. The CDR3 is made up of 14 amino acids. The rearrangement links TRBV2 to TRBJ2-5; 8 nucleotides line up with TRBD2. The clonotype comes from a man younger than 35 in good health. Some clones in this sample may be carry-over from other donors' samples. Sequencing was carried out using naive CD4+ T cells from PBMCs. Subset given: CD45RA+ positively selected. Here the CDR3 reads CASRVTSGQETQYF. The CDR3 region has the DNA TGTGCCAGCAGAGTTACTAGCGGCCAAGAGACCCAGTACTTC.